This T cell receptor beta chain was captured by sequencing in a study of T cells after yellow fever vaccination. Study-level results: There was a possibility that FACS-sorted repertoires contained abundant clonotypes contaminating from the bulk population.

This clonotype appeared many times. TCRdb redid the calling of the 5' RACE reads with MiXCR, one entry per CDR3 protein. Of over 20,000 distinct CDR3 sequences in the sample, 5.5% were seen once. Per the germline V gene, CDR1 is DFQATT and CDR2 is SNEGSKA (reference sequence). Between the trimmed V and J ends, which lost 6 bases and 6 bases, there was a span of 20 bases. CDR3 length: 14 amino acids. V gene TRBV20-1 combines with J gene TRBJ1-2, with D unclear. The sequences come from PBMCs, either bulk or a sorted T-cell subset (CD4+, CD8+, memory, or dextramer-sorted; not recorded which), collected 15 days after the yellow fever booster vaccination. This receptor was identified in a man aged 25 to 40 who received the YFV17D yellow fever vaccine. The CDR3 is CSADQRNGPDGYTF. CDR3 nucleotide sequence: TGCAGTGCCGACCAGCGGAACGGGCCAGATGGCTACACCTTC.